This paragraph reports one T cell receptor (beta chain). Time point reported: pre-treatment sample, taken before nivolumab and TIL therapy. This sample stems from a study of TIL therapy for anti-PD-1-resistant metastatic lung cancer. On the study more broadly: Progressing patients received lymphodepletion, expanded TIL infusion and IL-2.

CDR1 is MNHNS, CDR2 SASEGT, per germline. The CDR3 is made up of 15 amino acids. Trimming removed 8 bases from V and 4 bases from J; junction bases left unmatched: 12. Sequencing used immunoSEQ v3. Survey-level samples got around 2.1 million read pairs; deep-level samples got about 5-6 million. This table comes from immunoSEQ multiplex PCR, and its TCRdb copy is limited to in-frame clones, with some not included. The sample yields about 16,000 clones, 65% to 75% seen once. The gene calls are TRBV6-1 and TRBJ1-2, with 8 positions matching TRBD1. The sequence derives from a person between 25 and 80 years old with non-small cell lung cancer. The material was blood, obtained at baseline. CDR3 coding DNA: TGTGCCAGCGCTTACGGAAGGACAGGGCTCTATGGCTACACCTTC. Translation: CASAYGRTGLYGYTF.